This T cell receptor (beta chain) stems from a study of blood T cell repertoires in COVID-19. On the study more broadly: COVID-19 samples, acute and convalescent, were from the United States, Italy and Spain.

Adults between about 18 and 89 years of age took part from 20 to 25 US areas. This CDR3 is 17 amino acids long. From germline, CDR1 is SEHNR and CDR2 FQNEAQ (reference sequence). Deletions cut 1 base from V and 5 bases from J, with 18 bases between. Repertoires were generated with immunoSEQ multiplex PCR, while TCRdb's copy carries only in-frame clones and drops some. The data show 360,000 or so clones, with about nine tenths seen just once and 1.7% held by the top ten. Sequencing input: PBMCs or T cells enriched from blood (not recorded which). This receptor was taken from a woman in her 30s who had recovered from COVID-19. The chain employs TRBV7-9 and TRBJ2-1, with TRBD1 as a possible D gene (5 bases). The CDR3 here is CASSLVQGFSEDNEQFF. In nucleotides, the CDR3 is TGTGCCAGCAGCTTAGTTCAGGGATTTTCCGAGGACAATGAGCAGTTCTTC. Drawing the rest from reference TRBV7-9 and TRBJ2-1, the complete variable domain is DTGVSQNPRHKITKRGQNVTFRCDPISEHNRLYWYRQTLGQGPEFLTYFQNEAQLEKSRLLSDRFSAERPKGSFSTLEIQRTEQGDSAMYLCASSLVQGFSEDNEQFFGPGTRLTVL.